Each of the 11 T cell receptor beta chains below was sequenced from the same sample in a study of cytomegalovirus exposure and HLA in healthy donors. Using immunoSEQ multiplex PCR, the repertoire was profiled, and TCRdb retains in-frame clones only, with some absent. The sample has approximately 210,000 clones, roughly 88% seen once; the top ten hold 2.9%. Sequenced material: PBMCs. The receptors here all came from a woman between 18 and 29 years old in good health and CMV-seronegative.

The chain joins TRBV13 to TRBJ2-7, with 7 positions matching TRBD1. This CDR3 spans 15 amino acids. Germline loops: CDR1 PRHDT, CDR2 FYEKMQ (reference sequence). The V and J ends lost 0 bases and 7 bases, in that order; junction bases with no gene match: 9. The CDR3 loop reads CASSLGRGSSREQYF. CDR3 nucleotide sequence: TGTGCCAGCAGCTTAGGCAGGGGGAGTTCTAGGGAGCAGTACTTC. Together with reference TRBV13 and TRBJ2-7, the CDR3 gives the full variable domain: AAGVIQSPRHLIKEKRETATLKCYPIPRHDTVYWYQQGPGQDPQFLISFYEKMQSDKGSIPDRFSAQQFSDYHSELNMSSLELGDSALYFCASSLGRGSSREQYFGPGTRLTVT.

CDR3 sequence: CASSGRTWDGYTF. CDR3 nucleotides: TGTGCCAGCAGCGGGAGAACTTGGGATGGCTACACCTTC. The gene calls are TRBV9 and TRBJ1-2; D is ambiguous. The CDR3 totals 13 residues. V was pared by 3 bases and J by 6 bases, with 12 bases between. The germline CDR1 and CDR2 sequences are SGDLS and YYNGEE.

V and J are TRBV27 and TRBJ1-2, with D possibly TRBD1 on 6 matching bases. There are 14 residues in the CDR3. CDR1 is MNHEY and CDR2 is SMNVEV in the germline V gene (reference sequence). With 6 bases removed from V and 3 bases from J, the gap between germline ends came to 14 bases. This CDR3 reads CASRPRGGYYGYTF. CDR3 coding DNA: TGTGCCAGCAGACCCAGGGGAGGGTACTATGGCTACACCTTC.

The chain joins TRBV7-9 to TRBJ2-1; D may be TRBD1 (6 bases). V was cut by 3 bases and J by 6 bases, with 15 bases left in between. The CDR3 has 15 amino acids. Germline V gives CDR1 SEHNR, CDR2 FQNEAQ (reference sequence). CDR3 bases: TGTGCCAGCAGCTTCGAGCAGGGGCCTCCCAATGAGCAGTTCTTC. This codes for CASSFEQGPPNEQFF.

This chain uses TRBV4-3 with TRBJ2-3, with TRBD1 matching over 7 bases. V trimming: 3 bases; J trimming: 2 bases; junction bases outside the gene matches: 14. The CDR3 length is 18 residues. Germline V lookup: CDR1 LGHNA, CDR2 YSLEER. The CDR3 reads CASSQRIPGTEVTDTQYF. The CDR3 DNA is TGCGCCAGCAGCCAGAGGATCCCCGGGACAGAAGTCACAGATACGCAGTATTTT.

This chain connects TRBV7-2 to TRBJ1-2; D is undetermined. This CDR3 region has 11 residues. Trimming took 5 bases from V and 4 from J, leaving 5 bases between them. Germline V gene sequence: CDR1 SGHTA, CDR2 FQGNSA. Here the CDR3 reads CASSPSYGYTF. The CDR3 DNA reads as TGTGCCAGCAGCCCCTCCTATGGCTACACCTTC.

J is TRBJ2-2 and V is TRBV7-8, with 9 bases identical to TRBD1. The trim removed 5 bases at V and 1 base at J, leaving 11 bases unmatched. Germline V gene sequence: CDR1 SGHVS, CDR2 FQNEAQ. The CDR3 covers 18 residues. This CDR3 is CASSVPGQGLWNTGELFF. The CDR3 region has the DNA TGTGCCAGCAGCGTCCCGGGACAGGGCCTTTGGAACACCGGGGAGCTGTTTTTT.

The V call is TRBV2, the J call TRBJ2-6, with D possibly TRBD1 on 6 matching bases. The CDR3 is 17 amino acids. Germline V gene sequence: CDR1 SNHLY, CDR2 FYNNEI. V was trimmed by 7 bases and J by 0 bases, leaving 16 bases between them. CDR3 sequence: CASTRGQSYSGANVLTF. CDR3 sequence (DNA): TGTGCCAGCACCCGCGGACAGTCTTACTCTGGGGCCAACGTCCTGACTTTC.

In DNA, the CDR3 is TGTGCCAGTAGCCCGACTAGCGGATACGAGCAGTACTTC. This sequence encodes CASSPTSGYEQYF. V and J are TRBV19 and TRBJ2-7, with 9 bases lining up with TRBD2. V lost 6 bases, J lost 4 bases, and 4 bases stayed unmatched. The CDR3 loop spans 13 amino acids. The germline gives CDR1 LNHDA, CDR2 SQIVND (reference sequence).

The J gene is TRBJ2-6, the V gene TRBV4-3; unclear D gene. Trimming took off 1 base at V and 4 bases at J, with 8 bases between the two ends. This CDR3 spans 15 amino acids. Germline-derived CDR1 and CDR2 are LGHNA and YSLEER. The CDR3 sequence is CASSQAQYGANVLTF. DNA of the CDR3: TGCGCCAGCAGCCAAGCGCAGTACGGGGCCAACGTCCTGACTTTC.

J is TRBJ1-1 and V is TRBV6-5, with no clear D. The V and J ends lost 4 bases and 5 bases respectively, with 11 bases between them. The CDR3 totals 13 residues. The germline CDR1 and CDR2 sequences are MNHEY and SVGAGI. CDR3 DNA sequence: TGTGCCAGCAGTTTGATGATGAGGACTGAAGCTTTCTTT. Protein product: CASSLMMRTEAFF.